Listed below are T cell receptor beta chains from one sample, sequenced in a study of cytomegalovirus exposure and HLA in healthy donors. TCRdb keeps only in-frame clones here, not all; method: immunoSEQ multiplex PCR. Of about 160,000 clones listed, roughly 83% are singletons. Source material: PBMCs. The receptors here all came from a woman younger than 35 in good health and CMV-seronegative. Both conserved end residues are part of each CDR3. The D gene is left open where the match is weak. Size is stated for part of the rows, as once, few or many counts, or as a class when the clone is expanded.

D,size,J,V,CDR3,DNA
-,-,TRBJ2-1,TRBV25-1,CSSSLYNEQFF,TGTTCCTCGTCGCTATACAATGAGCAGTTCTTC
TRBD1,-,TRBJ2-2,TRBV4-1,CASSQEGTVTGELFF,TGCGCCAGCAGCCAAGAGGGGACAGTCACCGGGGAGCTGTTTTTT
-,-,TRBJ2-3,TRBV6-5,CASSRPPGDTQYF,TGTGCCAGCAGCCGACCGCCCGGGGATACGCAGTATTTT
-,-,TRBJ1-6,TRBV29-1,CSIQRQSSYNSPLHF,TGCAGCATCCAACGACAGAGCTCCTATAATTCACCCCTCCACTTT
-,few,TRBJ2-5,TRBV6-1,CASSEGAQETQYF,TGTGCCAGCAGTGAGGGGGCCCAGGAGACCCAGTACTTC
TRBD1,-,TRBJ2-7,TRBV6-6,CASSYGDREIYEQYF,TGTGCCAGCAGTTACGGGGACAGGGAGATTTACGAGCAGTACTTC
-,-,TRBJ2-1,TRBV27,CASSFSAGARYNEQFF,TGTGCCAGCAGTTTTAGTGCGGGGGCCCGGTACAATGAGCAGTTCTTC
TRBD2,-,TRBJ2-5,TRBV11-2,CASSFALIAGSLETQYF,TGTGCCAGCAGCTTTGCTTTAATAGCGGGGAGTCTGGAGACCCAGTACTTC
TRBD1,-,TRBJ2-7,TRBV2,CASPTDRAPYEQYF,TGTGCCAGCCCGACGGACAGGGCCCCTTACGAGCAGTACTTC
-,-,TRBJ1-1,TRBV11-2,CASSPQMNTEAFF,TGTGCCAGCAGCCCCCAAATGAACACTGAAGCTTTCTTT
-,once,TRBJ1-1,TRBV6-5,CASSGRQEAFF,TGTGCCAGCAGCGGAAGACAGGAGGCTTTCTTT
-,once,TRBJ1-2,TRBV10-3,CAISEARTDLLPYGYTF,TGTGCCATCAGTGAGGCACGGACAGACCTGTTACCCTATGGCTACACCTTC
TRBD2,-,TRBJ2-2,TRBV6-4,CASSEDGGAGELFF,TGTGCCAGCAGTGAAGATGGGGGGGCCGGGGAGCTGTTTTTT
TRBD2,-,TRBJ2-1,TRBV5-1,CASSLVPISGGRNEQFF,TGCGCCAGCAGCTTGGTCCCCATCAGCGGGGGGAGGAATGAGCAGTTCTTC
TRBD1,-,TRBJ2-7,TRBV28,CASSLTGISYEQYF,TGTGCCAGCAGCCTGACAGGGATTTCCTACGAGCAGTACTTC
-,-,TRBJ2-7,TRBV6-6,CASSYGGVYEQYF,TGTGCCAGCAGTTACGGTGGAGTCTACGAGCAGTACTTC
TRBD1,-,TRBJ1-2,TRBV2,CASSVDRGWGGYTF,TGTGCCAGCAGCGTAGACAGGGGATGGGGTGGCTACACCTTC
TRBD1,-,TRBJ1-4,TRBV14,CASRKSGQGNEKLFF,TGTGCCAGCAGGAAGTCGGGACAGGGTAATGAAAAACTGTTTTTT
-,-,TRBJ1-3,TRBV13,CASSLVGPGLYF,TGTGCCAGCAGCTTAGTGGGCCCTGGATTATATTTT
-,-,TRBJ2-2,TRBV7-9,CASSLGQNTGELFF,TGTGCCAGCAGCTTAGGACAGAACACCGGGGAGCTGTTTTTT
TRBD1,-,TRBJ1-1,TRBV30,CACEDRGWNTEAFF,TGTGCCTGCGAGGACAGGGGGTGGAACACTGAAGCTTTCTTT
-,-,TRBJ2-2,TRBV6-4,CASSDDFSYGQTNTGELFF,TGTGCCAGCAGTGACGACTTTAGTTATGGCCAGACGAACACCGGGGAGCTGTTTTTT
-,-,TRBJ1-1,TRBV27,CASSPNTEAFF,TGTGCCAGCAGTCCAAATACTGAAGCTTTCTTT
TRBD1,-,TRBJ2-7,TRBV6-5,CASRDRNYEQYF,TGTGCCAGCCGGGACAGGAACTACGAGCAGTACTTC
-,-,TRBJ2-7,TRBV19,CASSITGHTYEQYF,TGTGCCAGTAGTATTACGGGACACACCTACGAGCAGTACTTC
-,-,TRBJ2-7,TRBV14,CASSQDHGYEQYF,TGTGCCAGCAGCCAAGACCACGGGTACGAGCAGTACTTC
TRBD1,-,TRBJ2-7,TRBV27,CASSFLLGQGPYEQYF,TGTGCCAGCAGTTTTCTCCTCGGACAGGGGCCCTACGAGCAGTACTTC
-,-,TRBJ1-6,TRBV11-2,CASSQYNASSYNSPLHF,TGTGCCAGCAGCCAATATAATGCGAGCTCCTATAATTCACCCCTCCACTTT
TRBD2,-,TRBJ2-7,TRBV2,CASSSGDTSYEQYF,TGTGCCAGCAGTAGCGGGGATACATCCTACGAGCAGTACTTC
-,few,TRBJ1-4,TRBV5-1,CASSLTGPNEKLFF,TGCGCCAGCAGCTTGACAGGGCCGAATGAAAAACTGTTTTTT
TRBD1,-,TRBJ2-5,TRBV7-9,CASSQRDRGKTQYF,TGTGCCAGCAGCCAAAGGGACAGGGGGAAGACCCAGTACTTC
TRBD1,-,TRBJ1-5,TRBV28,CASSDGQGGPYSNQPQHF,TGTGCCAGCAGCGACGGACAGGGGGGCCCATATAGCAATCAGCCCCAGCATTTT
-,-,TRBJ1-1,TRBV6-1,CASSDMFRNTEAFF,TGTGCCAGCAGTGATATGTTCCGGAACACTGAAGCTTTCTTT
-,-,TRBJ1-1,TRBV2,CASSPLGGSFNTEAFF,TGTGCCAGCAGCCCTCTTGGGGGCTCCTTTAACACTGAAGCTTTCTTT
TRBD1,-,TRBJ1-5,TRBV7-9,CASSLAPGGNFNNQPQHF,TGTGCCAGCAGCTTAGCTCCAGGGGGCAACTTCAACAATCAGCCCCAGCATTTT
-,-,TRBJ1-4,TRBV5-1,CASSLVLGQAKLFF,TGCGCCAGCAGCTTGGTTCTGGGGCAGGCGAAACTGTTTTTT
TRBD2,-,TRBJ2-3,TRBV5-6,CASSLHRGGDTQYF,TGTGCCAGCAGCTTACACCGGGGGGGAGATACGCAGTATTTT
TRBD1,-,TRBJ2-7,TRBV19,CASSILGTGRYEQYF,TGTGCCAGTAGTATCCTTGGGACAGGGCGCTACGAGCAGTACTTC
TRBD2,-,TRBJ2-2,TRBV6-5,CASRPSGLNTGELFF,TGTGCCAGCAGACCTAGCGGTTTGAACACCGGGGAGCTGTTTTTT
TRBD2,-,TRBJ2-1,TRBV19,CASSTGLAGVEQFF,TGTGCCAGTAGTACGGGACTAGCGGGGGTCGAGCAGTTCTTC
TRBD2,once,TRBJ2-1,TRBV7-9,CASSRLAGAYNEQFF,TGTGCCAGCAGTCGTCTAGCGGGGGCCTACAATGAGCAGTTCTTC
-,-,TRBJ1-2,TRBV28,CASKVFSGNYYGYTF,TGTGCCAGCAAAGTATTTTCAGGGAACTACTATGGCTACACCTTC
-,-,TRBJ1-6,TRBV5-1,CASRPRQVDSPLHF,TGCGCCAGCAGACCCAGACAGGTAGACTCACCCCTCCACTTT
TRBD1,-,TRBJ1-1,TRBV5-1,CASSKGQGTYTEAFF,TGCGCCAGCAGCAAGGGACAGGGGACTTACACTGAAGCTTTCTTT
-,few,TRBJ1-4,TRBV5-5,CASSLGDSNEKLFF,TGTGCCAGCAGCTTGGGAGACTCTAATGAAAAACTGTTTTTT
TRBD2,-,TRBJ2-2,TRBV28,CASSHSGGTGELFF,TGTGCCAGCAGCCATAGCGGGGGGACCGGGGAGCTGTTTTTT
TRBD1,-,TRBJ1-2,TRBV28,CASSFRGANYGYTF,TGTGCCAGCAGTTTCAGGGGGGCTAACTATGGCTACACCTTC
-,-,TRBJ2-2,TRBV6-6,CASTLMNTGELFF,TGTGCCAGCACACTTATGAACACCGGGGAGCTGTTTTTT
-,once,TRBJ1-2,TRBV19,CASSLRGGQTGGYTF,TGTGCCAGTAGTTTACGAGGAGGGCAGACGGGGGGCTACACCTTC
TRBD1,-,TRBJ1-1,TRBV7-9,CASSLFTGETEAFF,TGTGCCAGCAGCTTATTCACAGGGGAAACTGAAGCTTTCTTT
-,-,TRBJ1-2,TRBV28,CASSLLSGPGYTF,TGTGCCAGCAGTTTATTGTCAGGGCCGGGCTACACCTTC
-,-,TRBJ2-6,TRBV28,CASSPHGAGANVLTF,TGTGCCAGCAGCCCTCACGGGGCTGGGGCCAACGTCCTGACTTTC